The sequence of this T cell receptor (beta chain) was determined in a study of identical twins. This clonotype was recorded many times. Its specificity is unknown. With V trimmed by 5 bases and J by 2 bases, 8 bases remained unmatched. There are 15 residues in the CDR3. In TCRdb, the 5' RACE reads were re-called with MiXCR into one record per CDR3 protein. This sample yields a few hundred thousand distinct CDR3 sequences, of which roughly 15% are seen a single time; around 0.48% belongs to the top ten. Overall study findings and caveats: Models predicted too little out-of-frame TCR alpha sharing in monozygotic twins.

This sample also belongs to another study, concerning yellow fever vaccine responses in identical twins.

The sequencing sample was made of CD4+ T cells sorted from blood. V is TRBV12-3 or TRBV12-4 and J is TRBJ1-1, with 7 nucleotides matching TRBD1. The sequence was obtained from a woman aged 18 to 35 in good health. CDR3 protein: CASSPRQGPNTEAFF. The CDR3 nucleotides are TGTGCCAGCAGTCCCAGACAGGGACCCAACACTGAAGCTTTCTTT.